This T cell receptor (beta chain) is drawn from a study of T cells in Graves' hyperthyroidism and ophthalmopathy. Broader study findings: In blood, most of the thyroid clonotypes expanded above 0.001 were also present. The model foresaw ophthalmopathy a median roughly 6 months prior to onset.

Each diagnosis was grounded in clinical symptoms, serum thyroxine and TRAb, thyroid ultrasound, and orbital computed tomography. Only a few counts were recorded for this clonotype. Its specificity is not known. TCR beta CDR3 regions were amplified from RNA transcripts. In the first-round RT-PCR of the TCR CDR3, the HTBI primer set was used. TCRdb fed the multiplex PCR reads into MiXCR, producing one record per CDR3 protein. The data hold hundreds of thousands of distinct CDR3 sequences, with 15% to 20% observed a single time. The sequencing input was blood. This receptor was taken from a woman between 35 and 50 years old with Graves' ophthalmopathy.

CDR3 protein: CASSNGAGSGRPQHF. Written as DNA, the CDR3 is TGTGCCAGCAGCAACGGGGCAGGCTCGGGTCGGCCCCAGCATTTT. This sequence joins TRBV6-1 and TRBJ1-5; weak D call: TRBD1 (5 bases). Trimming took 6 bases from V and 9 from J, leaving 21 bases between them. Germline assignment: CDR1 MNHNS and CDR2 SASEGT. This CDR3 comprises 15 residues.